The 9 T cell receptor beta chains presented below share a single source sample, sequenced in a study of T cells in Graves' hyperthyroidism and ophthalmopathy. RNA transcripts served as the template for amplifying TCR beta CDR3 regions. The primer set for the first-round RT-PCR of the TCR CDR3 was HTBI. One entry per CDR3 protein results from TCRdb running MiXCR on the multiplex PCR reads. The sample lists 490,000 or so distinct CDR3 sequences, around 20% seen once, with 47% in the top ten. The specimen sequenced was blood. These receptors came from a man aged 35 to 55 with Graves' ophthalmopathy.

V and J are TRBV5-1 and TRBJ1-2; the D gene is possibly TRBD1 (5 bases). The ends were cut back, 0 bases at V and 3 bases at J, with 9 bases in the middle. CDR1 is SGHRS and CDR2 is YFSETQ in the germline V gene. The CDR3 has 14 amino acids. This CDR3 is CASSLEGVYYGYTF. CDR3 in DNA: TGCGCCAGCAGCTTGGAAGGGGTCTACTATGGCTACACCTTC.

This clonotype was detected only a few times. The V call is TRBV12-5, the J call TRBJ2-1; TRBD1 matches at 10 bases. V shed 5 bases, J shed 5 bases, and the junction held 6 bases outside the gene matches. The CDR3 loop spans 15 amino acids. Germline CDR1 LGHNT, CDR2 FRNRAP. CDR3 region: CASGPGTGAHNEQFF. CDR3 nucleotides: TGTGCTAGTGGTCCAGGGACAGGGGCCCACAATGAGCAGTTCTTC.

V and J are TRBV6-7 and TRBJ1-2, with D possibly TRBD1 on 6 matching bases. TRBV6-7 is treated as an ORF (open reading frame) with a function not yet certain. The CDR3 totals 13 residues. Trimming took off 6 bases at V and 4 bases at J, with 12 bases between the two ends. CDR3 nucleotides: TGTGCCAGCAGGGGAGACAGGCCCTATGGCTACACCTTC. This encodes CASRGDRPYGYTF.

The chain couples TRBV6-1 to TRBJ2-7; 8 nucleotides agree with TRBD1. J gave up 5 bases and V 6 bases, and 12 bases lay outside the gene matches. The CDR3 length is 15 residues. Germline V CDR1 and CDR2: MNHNS, SASEGT. The CDR3 DNA reads as TGTGCCAGCAGCGGATCGACAGGGGTCGGTGACGAGCAGTACTTC. Translation gives CASSGSTGVGDEQYF.

The rearrangement joins TRBV2 to TRBJ1-1, with D unclear. The CDR3 totals 12 residues. Germline CDR1 reads SNHLY; CDR2 reads FYNNEI. V was cut by 11 bases and J by 1 base, with 11 bases left in between. DNA of the CDR3: TGTGCCGTACACACCCCGAACACTGAAGCTTTCTTT. Residues: CAVHTPNTEAFF.

This clonotype was detected many times. The CDR3, as DNA: TGTGCCAGCGAAGATGGACTGGCGGGGGGGCCCAATGAGCAGTTCTTC. Protein product: CASEDGLAGGPNEQFF. The genes are TRBV12-3 or TRBV12-4 and TRBJ2-1, with 9 bases fitting TRBD2. This CDR3 is 16 amino acids long. The V and J ends lost 8 bases and 6 bases, in that order; junction bases with no gene match: 14.

The chain combines TRBV6-6 with TRBJ2-3, with 8 bases identical to TRBD1. CDR1 and CDR2 from the germline V gene are MNHNY and SVGAGI (reference sequence). The CDR3 has 16 residues. V dropped 2 bases and J dropped 3; count of bases not matched to a gene: 7. In DNA, the CDR3 is TGTGCCAGCAGTTACGGTGGGACAGGAGATACAGATACGCAGTATTTT. It translates to CASSYGGTGDTDTQYF.

This clonotype occurred a few times. The V gene is TRBV5-1, the J gene TRBJ2-1; TRBD1 might be the D (6 bases). The CDR3 covers 15 residues. With 4 bases removed from V and 2 bases from J, the gap between germline ends came to 13 bases. CDR1 and CDR2 from the germline V gene are SGHRS and YFSETQ. The CDR3 nucleotides read TGCGCCAGCAGCATACAGGGTACGGCCTACAATGAGCAGTTCTTC. It is translated as CASSIQGTAYNEQFF. The entire variable domain, with the rest obtained from reference TRBV5-1 and TRBJ2-1, is as follows: KAGVTQTPRYLIKTRGQQVTLSCSPISGHRSVSWYQQTPGQGLQFLFEYFSETQRNKGNFPGRFSGRQFSNSRSEMNVSTLELGDSALYLCASSIQGTAYNEQFFGPGTRLTVL.

The chain uses TRBV28 and TRBJ2-3; the D is unclear. V lost 5 bases, J lost 12 bases, and 15 bases lay in between. Germline V gives CDR1 MDHEN, CDR2 SYDVKM. This CDR3 has 12 amino acids. In DNA form, the CDR3 reads TGTGCCAGCAGTCCCCTCCGACTCCCTCAGTATTTT. Translation: CASSPLRLPQYF.